This record concerns one T cell receptor beta chain sequence. It has no known antigen specificity. Qualities for individual bases were not recorded, and no much larger clone is one base off. Receptors were amplified or captured by 5' RACE. The run used a NextSeq 500. The TCR library protocol attached a unique molecular identifier to each TCR cDNA molecule to allow correction of PCR and sequencing errors. The study's own analysis went as follows. TCR identification, UMI-based error correction and CDR3 extraction were performed with Decombinator tools. Expanded TCRs were defined as those above a frequency of 2 per 1,000, corresponding to the top 1% of the tumor frequency distribution. Each repertoire was subsampled 100 times to 5,000 TCRs, after which Renyi diversity was computed with the R vegan package. To build CDR3 similarity networks, amino acid triplet string-kernel similarity was used, and CDR3s were connected when their pairwise similarity was above 0.82. TCRdb trimmed the raw reads at Q25, called clones with MiXCR and kept productive beta chains. Each entry merges the rows of one CDR3 protein and shows their most common DNA and genes. Clone size and V and J calls follow TCRdb, not the original study. This sample lists around 110,000 distinct CDR3 sequences; roughly an eighth were detected once. The top ten constitute around 17% of the sample.

The sample's time point label, in plain terms: blood at routine non-recurrence follow-up after resection. For TCR sequencing, whole RNA was extracted from tumor and nontumor lung tissue, or from cryopreserved PBMC samples, and no cell sorting was done. Only patients for whom sufficient RNA was available from at least two tumor regions were selected for TCR sequencing. V is clipped by 5 bases and J by 2 bases, and the sequence between their germline boundaries is 13 bases long. CDR1 is given as DFQATT and CDR2 as SNEGSKA, both from the germline V gene (reference sequence). From cysteine to phenylalanine, the CDR3 is 14 amino acids long. Solely the CDR3 DNA is kept, with 42 bases framed from the first base. The record originates from a study of spatial heterogeneity in lung cancer (dated by TCRdb to the late 2010s). Study-wide context: Samples were obtained from 72 patients with early-stage, untreated non-small cell lung cancer from the lung TRACERx cohort. Follow-up PBMC samples were sequenced whenever available, with a median time to follow-up of around two years after resection. Beta-chain transcripts were consistently detected in greater numbers than alpha-chain transcripts, which likely reflects a higher abundance of beta-chain transcripts. In the raw uncorrected reads, each unique combination of TCR and UMI appeared on average more than ten times. In non-small cell lung cancer, the study quantitatively compared TCR alpha and beta repertoires across several tumor regions, matched nontumor lung, and blood. Nonsynonymous mutation counts, determined by whole-exome sequencing of tumor tissue, were related to features of the TCR repertoire. At surgery, over 200 tumor regions, 64 matched nontumor lung samples and about 56 PBMC samples were TCR-sequenced for both alpha and beta chains.

Results and caveats for the whole study, not just this receptor: Confirming at a functional level the hypothesis that regional TCRs recognize regional mutations was considered to require additional single-cell paired TCR alpha and beta sequencing. Ubiquitous expanded tumor TCRs were found in blood more often at tumor resection than at routine follow-up. Only 14 patients were included in comparisons of baseline and follow-up blood repertoires.

The chain uses TRBV20-1 and TRBJ1-5, with the D gene uncertain. This clonotype was sampled from a male donor with early-stage non-small cell lung cancer. The specimen comprised PBMCs, sampled at follow-up. The CDR3 protein sequence reads: CSAGFWEGNQPQHF. The bases read TGCAGTGCTGGCTTTTGGGAGGGCAATCAGCCCCAGCATTTT.